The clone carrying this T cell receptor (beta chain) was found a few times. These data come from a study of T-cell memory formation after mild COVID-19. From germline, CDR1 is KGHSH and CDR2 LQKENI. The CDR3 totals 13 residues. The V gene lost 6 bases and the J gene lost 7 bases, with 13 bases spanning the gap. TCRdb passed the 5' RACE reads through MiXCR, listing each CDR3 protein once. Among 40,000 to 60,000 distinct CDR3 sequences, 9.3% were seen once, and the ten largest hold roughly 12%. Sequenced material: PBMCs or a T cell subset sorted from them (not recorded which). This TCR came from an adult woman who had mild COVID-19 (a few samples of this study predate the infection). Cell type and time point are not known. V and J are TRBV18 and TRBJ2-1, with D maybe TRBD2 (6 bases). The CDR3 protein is CASSPVGGNEQFF. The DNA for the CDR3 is TGTGCCAGCTCCCCCGTTGGGGGGAATGAGCAGTTCTTC. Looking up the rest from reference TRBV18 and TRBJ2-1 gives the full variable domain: NAGVMQNPRHLVRRRGQEARLRCSPMKGHSHVYWYRQLPEEGLKFMVYLQKENIIDESGMPKERFSAEFPKEGPSILRIQQVVRGDSAAYFCASSPVGGNEQFFGPGTRLTVL.